The entry that follows covers one T cell receptor (beta chain) sequence. This entry comes from a study of blood T cell repertoires in COVID-19. In the study's own analysis: Amplified reference gene primers provided the basis for estimating nucleated cell counts. Clones were sequenced by immunoSEQ multiplex PCR, and TCRdb holds only the in-frame ones, with some missing. V and J calls and clone size are given by that table; D and trimming were obtained from the DNA. This table has about 97,000 clones, approximately 87% appearing once. The V gene lost 0 bases and the J gene lost 7 bases, with 15 bases spanning the gap. CDR3 length: 15 amino acids. Germline V gene sequence: CDR1 MGHRA, CDR2 YSYEKL.

This clonotype was obtained from a human donor in a cohort sampled during active COVID-19. The sequencing input was peripheral blood. The rearrangement links TRBV4-1 to TRBJ1-2, with D perhaps TRBD1 (5 bases). The CDR3 coding sequence is TGCGCCAGCAGCCAAGAGTCAGCAGGGAATGGTGGCTACACCTTC. Its translation is CASSQESAGNGGYTF.